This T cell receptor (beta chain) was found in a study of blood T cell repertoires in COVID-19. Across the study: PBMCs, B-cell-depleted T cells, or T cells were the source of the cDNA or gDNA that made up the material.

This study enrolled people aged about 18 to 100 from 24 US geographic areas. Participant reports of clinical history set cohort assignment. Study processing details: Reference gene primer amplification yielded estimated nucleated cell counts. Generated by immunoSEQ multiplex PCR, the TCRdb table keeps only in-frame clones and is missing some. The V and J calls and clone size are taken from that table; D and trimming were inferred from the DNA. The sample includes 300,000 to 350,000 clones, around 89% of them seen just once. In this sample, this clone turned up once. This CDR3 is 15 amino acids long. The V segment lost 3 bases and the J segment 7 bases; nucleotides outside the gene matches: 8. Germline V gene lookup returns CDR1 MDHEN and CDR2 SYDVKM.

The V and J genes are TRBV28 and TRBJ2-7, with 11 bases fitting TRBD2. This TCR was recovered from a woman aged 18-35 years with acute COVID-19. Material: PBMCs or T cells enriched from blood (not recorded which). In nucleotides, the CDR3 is TGTGCCAGCAGTTTCCTAGCGGGAGGTGGATGGGAGCAGTACTTC. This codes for CASSFLAGGGWEQYF.